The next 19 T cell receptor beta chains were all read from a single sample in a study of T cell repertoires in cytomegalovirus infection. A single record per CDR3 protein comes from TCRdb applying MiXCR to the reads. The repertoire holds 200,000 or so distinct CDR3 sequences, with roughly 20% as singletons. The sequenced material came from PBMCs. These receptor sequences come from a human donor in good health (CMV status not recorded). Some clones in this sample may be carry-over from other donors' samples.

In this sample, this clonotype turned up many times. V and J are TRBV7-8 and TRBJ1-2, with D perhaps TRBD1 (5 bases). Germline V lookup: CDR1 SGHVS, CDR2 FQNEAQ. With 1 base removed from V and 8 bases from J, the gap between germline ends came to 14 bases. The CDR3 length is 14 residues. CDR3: CASSLGVQGGGYTF. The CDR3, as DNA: TGTGCCAGCAGCTTAGGGGTTCAGGGCGGGGGCTACACCTTC.

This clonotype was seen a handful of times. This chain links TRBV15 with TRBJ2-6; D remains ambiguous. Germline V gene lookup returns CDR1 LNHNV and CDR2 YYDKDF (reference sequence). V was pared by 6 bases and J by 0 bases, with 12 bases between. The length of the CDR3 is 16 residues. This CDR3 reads CATRVARASGANVLTF. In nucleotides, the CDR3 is TGTGCCACCAGAGTCGCTCGGGCCTCTGGGGCCAACGTCCTGACTTTC.

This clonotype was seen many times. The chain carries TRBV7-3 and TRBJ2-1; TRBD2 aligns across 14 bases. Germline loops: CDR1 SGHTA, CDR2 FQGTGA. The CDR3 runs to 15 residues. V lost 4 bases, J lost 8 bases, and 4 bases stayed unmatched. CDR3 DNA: TGTGCCAGCAGCTCCGGGACTAGCGGGGGTGATGAGCAGTTCTTC. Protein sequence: CASSSGTSGGDEQFF.

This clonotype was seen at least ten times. CDR3 nucleotide sequence: TGTGCCAGCAGCCCGGACAGGGGGGGCTATGGCTACACCTTC. Translated, it gives CASSPDRGGYGYTF. V and J are TRBV7-2 and TRBJ1-2; 10 bases are a match to TRBD1. CDR1 and CDR2 from the germline V gene are SGHTA and FQGNSA. There are 14 residues in the CDR3. The junction had 4 bases not matched to a gene; V was cut back by 5 bases and J by 4 bases. Together with reference TRBV7-2 and TRBJ1-2, the CDR3 gives the full variable domain: GAGVSQSPSNKVTEKGKDVELRCDPISGHTALYWYRQSLGQGLEFLIYFQGNSAPDKSGLPSDRFSAERTGGSVSTLTIQRTQQEDSAVYLCASSPDRGGYGYTFGSGTRLTVV.

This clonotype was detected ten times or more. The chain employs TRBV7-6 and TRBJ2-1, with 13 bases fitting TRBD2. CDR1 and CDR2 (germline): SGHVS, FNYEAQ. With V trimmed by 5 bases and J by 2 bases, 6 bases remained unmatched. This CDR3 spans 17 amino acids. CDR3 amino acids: CASSPWTSGGTYNEQFF. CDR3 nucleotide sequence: TGTGCCAGCAGCCCTTGGACTAGCGGGGGAACCTACAATGAGCAGTTCTTC.

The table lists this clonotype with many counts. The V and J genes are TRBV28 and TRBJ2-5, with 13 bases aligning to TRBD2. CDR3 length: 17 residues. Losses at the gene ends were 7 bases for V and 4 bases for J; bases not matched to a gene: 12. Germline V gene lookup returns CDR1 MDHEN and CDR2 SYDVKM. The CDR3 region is CASTLARTSGRRETQYF. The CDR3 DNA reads TGTGCCAGCACCTTAGCCCGGACTAGCGGGAGAAGAGAGACCCAGTACTTC.

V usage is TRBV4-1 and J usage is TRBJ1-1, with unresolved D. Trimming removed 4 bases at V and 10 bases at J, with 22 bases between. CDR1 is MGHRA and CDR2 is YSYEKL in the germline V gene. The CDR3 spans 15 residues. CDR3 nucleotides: TGCGCCAGCAGCCCAACTCAGGAGGTGCACGGAGGAGCTTTCTTT. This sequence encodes CASSPTQEVHGGAFF.

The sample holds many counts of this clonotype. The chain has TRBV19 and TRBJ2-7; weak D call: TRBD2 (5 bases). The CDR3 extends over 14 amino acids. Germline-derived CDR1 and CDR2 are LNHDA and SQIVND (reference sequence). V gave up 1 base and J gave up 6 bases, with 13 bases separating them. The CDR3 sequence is CASSIGTGSAEQYF. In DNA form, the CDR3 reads TGTGCCAGTAGTATAGGAACGGGGTCGGCCGAGCAGTACTTC.

CDR3 nucleotides: TGTGCCAGCGGCCAAGGGCTATCTAACTATGGCTACACCTTC. Its protein product is CASGQGLSNYGYTF. The rearrangement uses TRBV6-5 and TRBJ1-2; D gene uncertain. This CDR3 has 14 amino acids. V lost 8 bases and J lost 0, with 13 bases in between. Germline V gene sequence: CDR1 MNHEY, CDR2 SVGAGI.

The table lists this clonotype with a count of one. DNA for the CDR3: TGTGCCAGCAGTGATAGGGGACTCCAGGGGTACGAGCAGTACTTC. Residues: CASSDRGLQGYEQYF. The J gene is TRBJ2-7, the V gene TRBV2, with D perhaps given as TRBD1 or TRBD2 (6 bases each). This CDR3 has 15 amino acids. The germline gives CDR1 SNHLY, CDR2 FYNNEI. V lost 3 bases to trimming and J lost 4 bases, with 16 bases between them.

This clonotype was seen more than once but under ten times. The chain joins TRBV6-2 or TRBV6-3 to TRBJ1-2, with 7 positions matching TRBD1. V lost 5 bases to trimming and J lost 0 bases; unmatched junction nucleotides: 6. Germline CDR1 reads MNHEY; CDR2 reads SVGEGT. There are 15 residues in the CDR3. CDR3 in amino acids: CASSDRQGPNYGYTF. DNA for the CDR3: TGTGCCAGCAGTGACAGACAGGGACCTAACTATGGCTACACCTTC.

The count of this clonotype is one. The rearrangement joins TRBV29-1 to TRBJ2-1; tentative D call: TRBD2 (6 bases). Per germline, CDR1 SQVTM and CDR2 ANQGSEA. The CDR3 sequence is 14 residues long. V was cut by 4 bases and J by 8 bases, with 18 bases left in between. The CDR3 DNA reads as TGCAGCGTTGCTGGCGGTAGTTGGGGGGATGAGCAGTTCTTC. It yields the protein CSVAGGSWGDEQFF.

In nucleotides, the CDR3 is TGTGCCAGCAGCTTAACTAGGGGATTCCAAGAGACCCAGTACTTC. This encodes CASSLTRGFQETQYF. The J gene is TRBJ2-5, the V gene TRBV11-2; the D call may be TRBD1 or TRBD2 (5 bases each). CDR3 length equals 15 residues. CDR1 and CDR2 from the germline V gene are SGHAT and FQNNGV. The germline V and J ends were trimmed by 2 bases and 1 base, with 11 bases remaining between them.

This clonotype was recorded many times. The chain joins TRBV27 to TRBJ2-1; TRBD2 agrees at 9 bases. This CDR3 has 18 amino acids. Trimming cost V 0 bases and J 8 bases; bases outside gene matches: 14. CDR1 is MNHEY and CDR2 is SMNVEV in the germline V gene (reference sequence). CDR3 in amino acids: CASSLSFPGTSPLDEQFF. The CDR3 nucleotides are TGTGCCAGCAGTTTATCCTTTCCCGGGACTAGCCCTTTAGATGAGCAGTTCTTC.

In DNA, the CDR3 is TGTGCCAGCAGCTTAGGCCCCGACAGTACCTACGAGCAGTACTTC. It specifies CASSLGPDSTYEQYF. The rearrangement uses TRBV7-4 and TRBJ2-7; D is possibly TRBD1 (5 bases). This CDR3 is 15 amino acids long. Germline-derived CDR1 and CDR2 are SGHVT and SQSDAQ. V was cut by 1 base and J by 2 bases, with 12 bases left in between.

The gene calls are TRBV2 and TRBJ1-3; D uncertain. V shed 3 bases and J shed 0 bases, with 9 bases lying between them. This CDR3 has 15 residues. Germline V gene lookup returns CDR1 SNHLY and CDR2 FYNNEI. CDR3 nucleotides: TGTGCCAGCAGTGACCCGGGCAGCTCTGGAAACACCATATATTTT. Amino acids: CASSDPGSSGNTIYF.

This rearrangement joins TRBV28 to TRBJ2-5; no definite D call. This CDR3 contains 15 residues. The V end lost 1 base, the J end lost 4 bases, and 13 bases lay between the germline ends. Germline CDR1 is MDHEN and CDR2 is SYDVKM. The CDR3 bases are TGTGCCAGCAGTTTATTTCGGGCCGGAGTAGAGACCCAGTACTTC. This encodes CASSLFRAGVETQYF.

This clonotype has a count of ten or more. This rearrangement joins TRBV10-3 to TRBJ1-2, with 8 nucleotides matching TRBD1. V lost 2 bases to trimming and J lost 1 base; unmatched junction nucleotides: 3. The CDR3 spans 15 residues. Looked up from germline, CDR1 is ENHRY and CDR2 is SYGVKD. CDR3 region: CAISEGGQGNYGYTF. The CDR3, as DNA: TGTGCCATCAGTGAGGGAGGACAGGGTAACTATGGCTACACCTTC.

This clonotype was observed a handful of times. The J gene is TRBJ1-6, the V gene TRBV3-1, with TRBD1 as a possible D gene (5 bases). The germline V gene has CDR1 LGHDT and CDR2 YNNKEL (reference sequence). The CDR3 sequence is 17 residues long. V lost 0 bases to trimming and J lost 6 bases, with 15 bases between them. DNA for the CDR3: TGTGCCAGCAGCCAAGACCCACCAGGGACCTTTAATTCACCCCTCCACTTT. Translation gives CASSQDPPGTFNSPLHF.